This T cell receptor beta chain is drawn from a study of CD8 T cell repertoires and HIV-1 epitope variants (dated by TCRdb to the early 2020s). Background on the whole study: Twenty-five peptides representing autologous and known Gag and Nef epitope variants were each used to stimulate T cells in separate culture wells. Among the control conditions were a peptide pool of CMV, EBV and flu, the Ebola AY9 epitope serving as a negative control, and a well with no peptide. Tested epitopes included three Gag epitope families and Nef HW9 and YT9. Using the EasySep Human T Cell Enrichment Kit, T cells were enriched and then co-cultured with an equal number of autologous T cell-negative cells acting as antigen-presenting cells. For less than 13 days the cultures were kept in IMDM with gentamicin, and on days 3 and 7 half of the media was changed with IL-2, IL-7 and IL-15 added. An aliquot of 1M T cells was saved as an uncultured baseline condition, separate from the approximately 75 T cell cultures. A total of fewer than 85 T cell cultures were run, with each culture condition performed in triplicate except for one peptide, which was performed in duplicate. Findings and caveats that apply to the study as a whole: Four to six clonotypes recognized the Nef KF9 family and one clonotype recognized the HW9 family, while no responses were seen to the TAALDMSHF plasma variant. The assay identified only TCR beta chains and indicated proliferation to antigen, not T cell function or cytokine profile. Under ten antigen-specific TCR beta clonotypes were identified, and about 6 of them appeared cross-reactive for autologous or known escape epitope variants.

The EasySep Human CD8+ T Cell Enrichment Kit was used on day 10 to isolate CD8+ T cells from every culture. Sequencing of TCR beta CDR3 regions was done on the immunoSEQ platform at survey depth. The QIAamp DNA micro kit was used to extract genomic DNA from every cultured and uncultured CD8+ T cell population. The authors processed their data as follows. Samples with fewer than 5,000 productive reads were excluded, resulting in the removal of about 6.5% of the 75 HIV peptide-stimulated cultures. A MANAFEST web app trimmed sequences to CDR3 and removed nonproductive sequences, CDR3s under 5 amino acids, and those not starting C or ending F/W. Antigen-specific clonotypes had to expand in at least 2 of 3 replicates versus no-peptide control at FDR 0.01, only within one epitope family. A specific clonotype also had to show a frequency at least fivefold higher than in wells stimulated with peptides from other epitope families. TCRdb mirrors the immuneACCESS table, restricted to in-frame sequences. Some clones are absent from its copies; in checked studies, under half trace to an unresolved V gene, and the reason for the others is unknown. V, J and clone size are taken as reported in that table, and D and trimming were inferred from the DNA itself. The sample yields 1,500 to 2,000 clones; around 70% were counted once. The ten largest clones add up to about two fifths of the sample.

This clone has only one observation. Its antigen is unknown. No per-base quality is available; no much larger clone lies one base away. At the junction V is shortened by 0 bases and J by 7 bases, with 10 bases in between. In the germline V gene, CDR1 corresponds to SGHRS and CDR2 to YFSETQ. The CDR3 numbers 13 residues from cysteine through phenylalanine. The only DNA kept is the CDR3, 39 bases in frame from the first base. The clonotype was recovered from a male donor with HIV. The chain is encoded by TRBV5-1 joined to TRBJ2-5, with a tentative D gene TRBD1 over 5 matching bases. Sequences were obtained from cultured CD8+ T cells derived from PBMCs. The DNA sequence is TGCGCCAGCAGCTTGGAGGGGCAGGGGACCCAGTACTTC. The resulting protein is CASSLEGQGTQYF.